The next 28 T cell receptor beta chains were all read from a single sample in a study of blood T cell repertoires in COVID-19. Using immunoSEQ multiplex PCR, the repertoire was profiled, and TCRdb retains in-frame clones only, with some absent. The sample has a few hundred thousand clones, about 90% seen once. Sequencing was done on a sample of peripheral blood. These receptors were taken from a man younger than 35 with COVID-19, enrolled during active disease.

The genes are TRBV25-1 and TRBJ2-3; D call uncertain. The V gene's germline CDR1 is MGHDK and CDR2 SYGVNS. Deletions cut 1 base from V and 0 bases from J, with 8 bases between. The CDR3 consists of 15 residues. The CDR3, as DNA: TGTGCCAGCAGTGAATTGGAGCGTAGCACAGATACGCAGTATTTT. Translation gives CASSELERSTDTQYF.

The chain recombines TRBV14 with TRBJ2-7, with 9 bases aligning to TRBD1. The length of the CDR3 is 14 residues. V trimming: 4 bases; J trimming: 2 bases; junction bases outside the gene matches: 3. Germline CDR1 is SGHDN and CDR2 is FVKESK. The CDR3 nucleotides read TGTGCCAGCAGCCCCCGGGACAGGGCCTACGAGCAGTACTTC. As protein: CASSPRDRAYEQYF.

The J gene is TRBJ1-3, the V gene TRBV3-1 (or the pseudogene TRBV3-2); D not certain. V shed 5 bases and J shed 3 bases, with 11 bases lying between them. Germline V CDR1 and CDR2: LGHDT, YNNKEL (reference sequence). The CDR3 totals 14 residues. CDR3 region: CASSSVQVGNTIYF. CDR3 bases: TGTGCCAGCAGCTCCGTCCAGGTTGGAAACACCATATATTTT.

The chain combines TRBV29-1 with TRBJ1-1; 7 bases align to TRBD1. Germline CDR1 SQVTM, CDR2 ANQGSEA. V dropped 6 bases and J dropped 4; count of bases not matched to a gene: 11. The CDR3 has 14 residues. Here the CDR3 reads CSVPQGSHVTEAFF. CDR3 nucleotide sequence: TGCAGCGTCCCACAGGGGTCCCATGTCACTGAAGCTTTCTTT.

This clone showed up just once. The rearrangement links TRBV10-2 to TRBJ2-2, with 9 bases fitting TRBD1. CDR3 length: 15 amino acids. Germline CDR1 reads WSHSY; CDR2 reads SAAADI. V lost 6 bases and J lost 8; bases outside the gene matches: 10. CDR3 in DNA: TGCGCCAGCAGGCTACCGGGACAGGGAGGGGGGGAGCTGTTTTTT. This encodes CASRLPGQGGGELFF.

The V and J genes are TRBV3-1 (or the pseudogene TRBV3-2) and TRBJ2-7, with 7 nucleotides matching TRBD1. The length of the CDR3 is 14 residues. The germline V gene encodes CDR1 LGHDT and CDR2 YNNKEL (reference sequence). Losses at the gene ends were 5 bases for V and 2 bases for J; bases not matched to a gene: 6. The CDR3 loop is CASSTQQGTYEQYF. The CDR3 nucleotides read TGTGCCAGCAGCACCCAACAGGGGACCTACGAGCAGTACTTC.

This clone showed up just once. V usage is TRBV7-2 and J usage is TRBJ2-3; 7 bases agree with TRBD1. CDR1 and CDR2 from the germline V gene are SGHTA and FQGNSA. The J segment lost 3 bases and the V segment lost 5 bases, leaving 5 bases of the junction unmatched. CDR3 length: 14 residues. CDR3 region: CASSGSTGTDTQYF. The CDR3 nucleotides read TGTGCCAGCAGCGGTTCGACAGGGACAGATACGCAGTATTTT.

V usage is TRBV5-4 and J usage is TRBJ1-4; TRBD1 aligns across 8 bases. Trimming took 2 bases from V and 0 from J; bases not matched to a gene: 6. This CDR3 comprises 17 residues. Germline lookup yields CDR1 SGHNT and CDR2 YYREEE (reference sequence). The CDR3 DNA follows: TGTGCCAGCAGCTTTTTGACAGGGGCTGCAACTAATGAAAAACTGTTTTTT. Residues: CASSFLTGAATNEKLFF.

The CDR3 is CASSFQGYNEQFF. As DNA, the CDR3 is TGTGCCAGCAGCTTTCAGGGTTACAATGAGCAGTTCTTC. The chain couples TRBV11-3 to TRBJ2-1; D may be TRBD1 (5 bases). This CDR3 contains 13 residues. V lost 3 bases, J lost 4 bases, and 7 bases lay in between. Germline-derived CDR1 and CDR2 are SGHNT and YENEEA.

The chain has TRBV24-1 and TRBJ2-3; 10 bases line up with TRBD2. J was trimmed by 6 bases and V by 9 bases; bases with no gene match: 8. This CDR3 has 14 amino acids. Germline lookup yields CDR1 KGHDR and CDR2 SFDVKD. The CDR3 loop reads CATRTSGSSDTQYF. As DNA, the CDR3 is TGTGCCACCCGGACTAGCGGATCCTCGGATACGCAGTATTTT.

This clone showed up just once. The rearrangement links TRBV7-7 to TRBJ2-5; D gene uncertain. Germline CDR1 and CDR2: SSHAT and FNYEAQ (reference sequence). The ends were cut back, 0 bases at V and 5 bases at J, with 4 bases in the middle. The CDR3 is 12 amino acids. The CDR3 DNA is TGTGCCAGCAGCTTAGCGGGCGAGACCCAGTACTTC. Residues: CASSLAGETQYF.

The count of this clone is one. The chain combines TRBV6-1 with TRBJ2-2, with D possibly TRBD2 on 7 matching bases. The germline CDR1 and CDR2 sequences are MNHNS and SASEGT. The CDR3 runs to 15 residues. The germline V and J ends were trimmed by 1 base and 8 bases, with 14 bases remaining between them. CDR3 residues: CASSEGGGLIGELFF. CDR3 DNA: TGTGCCAGCAGTGAAGGGGGGGGGCTAATAGGGGAGCTGTTTTTT.

V is TRBV7-7 and J is TRBJ1-1, with D uncertain. Trimming took off 0 bases at V and 8 bases at J, with 10 bases between the two ends. Germline CDR1 reads SSHAT; CDR2 reads FNYEAQ (reference sequence). This CDR3 has 13 residues. The CDR3 reads CASSLAEDTEAFF. CDR3 nucleotide sequence: TGTGCCAGCAGCTTAGCGGAGGATACCGAAGCTTTCTTT.

The rearrangement uses TRBV7-8 and TRBJ2-3, with D possibly TRBD2 on 5 matching bases. This CDR3 has 14 residues. CDR1 and CDR2 (germline): SGHVS, FQNEAQ. Trimming took 7 bases from V and 5 from J, leaving 16 bases between them. The chain's CDR3 is CASTNRGKGDTQYF. The DNA for the CDR3 is TGTGCCAGCACCAATCGGGGTAAAGGAGATACGCAGTATTTT.

The chain recombines TRBV2 with TRBJ2-3, with D perhaps matching TRBD1 (5 bases). The CDR3 totals 15 residues. The V gene's germline CDR1 is SNHLY and CDR2 FYNNEI. V was pared by 3 bases and J by 0 bases, with 10 bases between. CDR3 region: CASSEEQDSTDTQYF. Here the CDR3 DNA reads TGTGCCAGCAGTGAGGAACAGGATAGCACAGATACGCAGTATTTT. Looking up the rest from reference TRBV2 and TRBJ2-3 gives the full variable domain: EPEVTQTPSHQVTQMGQEVILRCVPISNHLYFYWYRQILGQKVEFLVSFYNNEISEKSEIFDDQFSVERPDGSNFTLKIRSTKLEDSAMYFCASSEEQDSTDTQYFGPGTRLTVL.

V usage is TRBV1 and J usage is TRBJ1-6; no check of the table's D call, TRBD1, against the DNA was made. TRBV1 is a pseudogene. The CDR3 loop spans 18 amino acids. This chain's CDR3 is CTSSQDRGGQGYNSPLHF. In nucleotides, the CDR3 is TGCACCAGCAGCCAAGATAGAGGGGGCCAGGGCTATAATTCACCCCTCCACTTT.

J is TRBJ2-7 and V is TRBV7-3; 9 bases line up with TRBD1. CDR3 length: 15 amino acids. CDR1 is SGHTA and CDR2 is FQGTGA in the germline V gene. V shed 2 bases and J 5 bases; nucleotides not matched to a gene: 7. CDR3 bases: TGTGCCAGCAGCTTAGGTGGGACAGGGTTCAACGAGCAGTACTTC. Protein: CASSLGGTGFNEQYF.

This rearrangement joins TRBV12-3 or TRBV12-4 to TRBJ1-4; weak D call: TRBD1 (5 bases). This CDR3 spans 13 amino acids. Trimming removed 8 bases at V and 5 bases at J, with 12 bases between. In DNA form, the CDR3 reads TGTGCCAGCGGGGGACGGGAGAATGAAAAACTGTTTTTT. Translating it yields CASGGRENEKLFF.

The chain carries TRBV2 and TRBJ2-4; maybe TRBD1 (5 bases). V was cut by 4 bases and J by 4 bases, with 11 bases left in between. CDR1 is SNHLY and CDR2 is FYNNEI in the germline V gene. The length of the CDR3 is 14 residues. CDR3 loop: CASSAPDRKNIQYF. The CDR3 DNA follows: TGTGCCAGCAGTGCCCCCGACAGAAAAAACATTCAGTACTTC.

The chain carries TRBV27 and TRBJ2-7; D not certain. The V end lost 3 bases, the J end lost 4 bases, and 10 bases lay between the germline ends. The CDR3 spans 13 residues. Germline CDR1 reads MNHEY; CDR2 reads SMNVEV (reference sequence). The CDR3 loop is CASSLGRDYEQYF. CDR3 nucleotide sequence: TGTGCCAGCAGTTTGGGCAGAGATTACGAGCAGTACTTC.

The gene calls are TRBV13 and TRBJ2-2; weak D call: TRBD2 (5 bases). CDR1 is PRHDT and CDR2 is FYEKMQ in the germline V gene (reference sequence). The CDR3 spans 17 residues. V was clipped by 0 bases and J by 6 bases, with 17 bases between them. The CDR3 reads CASSLGIRLQKSGELFF. In DNA, the CDR3 is TGTGCCAGCAGCTTAGGAATCCGACTACAAAAATCCGGGGAGCTGTTTTTT.

The gene calls are TRBV7-3 and TRBJ2-5, with 7 bases that match TRBD2. The CDR3 contains 14 residues. The ends lost 6 bases at V and 5 bases at J; junction bases unmatched: 9. Germline assignment: CDR1 SGHTA and CDR2 FQGTGA. CDR3 sequence (DNA): TGTGCCAGCAGTTGGGGAGGGGCCGGTGAGACCCAGTACTTC. Protein: CASSWGGAGETQYF.

This chain joins TRBV15 and TRBJ1-2; perhaps TRBD1 as D (6 bases). The CDR3 contains 14 residues. V dropped 4 bases and J dropped 1 base, with 10 bases sitting between them. Germline CDR1 and CDR2: LNHNV and YYDKDF (reference sequence). The CDR3 protein is CATSTLQGNYGYTF. CDR3 sequence (DNA): TGTGCCACCAGCACTTTACAGGGTAACTATGGCTACACCTTC.

The chain is built from TRBV2 and TRBJ2-5, with D possibly being TRBD1 (5 bases). Germline V lookup: CDR1 SNHLY, CDR2 FYNNEI. The CDR3 totals 14 residues. Trimming shortened V by 11 bases and J by 0 bases, and 16 bases separated the two germline ends. The CDR3 nucleotides read TGTGCCGGGGCAGTGGATCAGTACCAAGAGACCCAGTACTTC. This sequence encodes CAGAVDQYQETQYF. Based on the CDR3 plus reference TRBV2 and TRBJ2-5, the full variable domain is EPEVTQTPSHQVTQMGQEVILRCVPISNHLYFYWYRQILGQKVEFLVSFYNNEISEKSEIFDDQFSVERPDGSNFTLKIRSTKLEDSAMYFCAGAVDQYQETQYFGPGTRLLVL.

This rearrangement joins TRBV10-2 to TRBJ2-5; D may be TRBD1 (6 bases). The germline gives CDR1 WSHSY, CDR2 SAAADI. The V gene lost 2 bases and the J gene lost 1 base, with 14 bases spanning the gap. This CDR3 contains 16 residues. The CDR3 region has the DNA TGCGCCAGCAGTGAGCCAAGACAGGCCACCCAAGAGACCCAGTACTTC. Translating gives CASSEPRQATQETQYF.

The genes are TRBV11-2 and TRBJ1-1; D gene unclear. V was clipped by 1 base and J by 9 bases, with 9 bases between them. Germline assignment: CDR1 SGHAT and CDR2 FQNNGV. The CDR3 runs to 12 residues. CDR3 DNA sequence: TGTGCCAGCAGCTTAGGGAGAGTCCAAGCTTTCTTT. Protein sequence: CASSLGRVQAFF. Using reference TRBV11-2 and TRBJ1-1 for the parts outside the CDR3, the full variable domain is EAGVAQSPRYKIIEKRQSVAFWCNPISGHATLYWYQQILGQGPKLLIQFQNNGVVDDSQLPKDRFSAERLKGVDSTLKIQPAKLEDSAVYLCASSLGRVQAFFGQGTRLTVV.

This chain connects TRBV18 to TRBJ1-2; weak D call: TRBD1 (6 bases). The CDR3 has 15 residues. Germline assignment: CDR1 KGHSH and CDR2 LQKENI. Trimming left V 4 bases short and J 2 bases short, with 14 bases between. CDR3 residues: CASSLEQGWNYGYTF. CDR3 DNA: TGTGCCAGCTCACTCGAACAGGGCTGGAACTATGGCTACACCTTC.

This clone was recorded only once. The gene calls are TRBV15 and TRBJ1-4; 11 bases map to TRBD1. The CDR3 spans 14 residues. V lost 5 bases to trimming and J lost 8 bases; unmatched junction nucleotides: 4. Germline V gene sequence: CDR1 LNHNV, CDR2 YYDKDF (reference sequence). As DNA, the CDR3 is TGTGCCACCAGCCACCGGGACAGGGGGGAAAAACTGTTTTTT. This sequence encodes CATSHRDRGEKLFF.